The rows below give T cell receptor beta chains drawn from one sample of a study of blood T cell repertoires in COVID-19. Repertoires were generated with immunoSEQ multiplex PCR, while TCRdb's copy carries only in-frame clones and drops some. The table includes 150,000 to 200,000 clones, over 75% detected once. The sample was PBMCs or T cells enriched from blood (not recorded which). The receptors stem from a woman younger than 30 who had recovered from COVID-19. CDR3s include the opening cysteine and the closing phenylalanine or tryptophan. The D gene is left open where the match is weak.

d_call,v_call,cdr3_length,cdr3_aa
NA,TRBV27,14,CASSYGRMNTEAFF
TRBD1,TRBV24-1,16,CATSEAGTGGRYEQYF
TRBD2,TRBV10-3,14,CAISELAGTYEQYF
NA,TRBV6-2/TRBV6-3,13,CASSLRSSYEQYF
NA,TRBV28,15,CASSVPGLTNEKLFF
TRBD1,TRBV2,15,CASSQGALGGNTIYF
TRBD2,TRBV9,17,CASSVGLAGGPGDTQYF
TRBD2,TRBV20-1,15,CSASSRLASTDTQYF
TRBD2,TRBV27,15,CASSSIAGGTGELFF
NA,TRBV5-4,16,CASSLGKRKNQETQYF
TRBD1,TRBV9,16,CASSVGGDRGTSEQYF
TRBD2,TRBV3-1/TRBV3-2,14,CASSQIAGDSEQYF
NA,TRBV3-1/TRBV3-2,15,CASSQVRGNTGELFF
NA,TRBV27,14,CASSSMAGPYEQYF
NA,TRBV5-1,13,CASSSWGEQPQHF
NA,TRBV13,12,CASSSQGNEQFF
NA,TRBV7-6,14,CASSLVGGTGELFF
TRBD2,TRBV19,17,CASSMQLAARIINEQFF
TRBD1,TRBV6-2/TRBV6-3,14,CASSYGTANTEAFF
NA,TRBV7-9,13,CASSLFGNQPQHF
TRBD1,TRBV7-9,18,CASSLYGPRSRGKYEQYF
TRBD2,TRBV13,16,CASTLSGRGNTGELFF
NA,TRBV7-7,15,CASSLGGGHTDTQYF
NA,TRBV11-2,14,CASSLDSGQDTQYF
TRBD2,TRBV27,15,CASSFLPSGNNEQYF
NA,TRBV7-6,12,CASSTRGDTQYF
NA,TRBV4-3,15,CASSQEEGYSEKLFF
TRBD2,TRBV27,16,CASSLAGTGLAYEQYF
NA,TRBV5-1,12,CASSVNTGELFF
NA,TRBV6-4,13,CASSTRFTDTQYF
NA,TRBV6-5,12,CASGRGRYEQYF
TRBD1,TRBV27,13,CASSSGQFIGYTF
TRBD1,TRBV28,17,CASSSPRTGGAVDEQFF
NA,TRBV5-1,15,CASSLGGANTGELFF
NA,TRBV7-2,16,CASSLDWGRLNTEAFF
NA,TRBV27,15,CASSQYGAHYYGYTF
TRBD2,TRBV3-1/TRBV3-2,15,CASSQGLAGVFEQYF
NA,TRBV3-1/TRBV3-2,12,CASSLPGDEQYF
NA,TRBV10-2,11,CASSPSYEQYF
NA,TRBV6-4,16,CASSAGLSLTGNTIYF
NA,TRBV5-1,13,CASSSSGANTQYF
NA,TRBV6-5,12,CASSYKGVEAFF
TRBD1,TRBV30,18,CAWSRDRTGRSSGNTIYF